This entry is about one TCR beta chain. No antigen is known for it. This record comes from a study of graft-versus-host responses after intestinal transplantation. Looking at the study overall: All recipients were transplanted with multivisceral, liver-intestinal, or isolated intestinal grafts. Each recipient received anti-thymocyte globulin induction, then tacrolimus and steroids for about three years. Overall study findings and caveats: Early post-transplant HvG declines showed an association with peak circulating GvH clone levels.

The assay was immunoSEQ multiplex PCR, and TCRdb's table has in-frame clones only and misses some. The table lists 90,000 to 150,000 clones, roughly 95% of them singletons. The receptor was isolated from a human donor who received an intestinal transplant. The source material was unstimulated CD8+ T cells sorted from spleen or lymph node cells, sampled before intestinal transplant.

The CDR3 DNA follows: TGTGCCAGCAGCCCCCCCCAAGTTGTGACGGAAGCTTTCTTT. It codes for CASSPPQVVTEAFF. This chain links TRBV7-9 with TRBJ1-1; D is undetermined. The germline V and J ends were trimmed by 5 bases and 8 bases, with 18 bases remaining between them. The CDR3 runs to 14 residues. CDR1 is SEHNR, CDR2 FQNEAQ, per germline (reference sequence).